The clone carrying this T cell receptor beta chain was counted ten times or more. The antigen is undetermined. Per the authors' pipeline: Researchers built a distant-metastasis classifier for papillary thyroid cancer that drew on CDR3 differences across clinicopathological groups. TCRdb used MiXCR to call clones anew from the PCR reads. It is TCRdb's table, rather than the study itself, that gives the V and J calls and clone size. This table holds more than 14,000 clones, around 23% found once. The sample is drawn from a study of metastatic and nonmetastatic thyroid tumors. The wider study: Across peripheral blood and tumor or nodule tissue samples taken from malignant and benign thyroid patients, the repertoires were compared with one another.

None of the patients had undergone any treatment ahead of thyroid surgery. Study-wide results and caveats: Reports indicated that malignant thyroid tumors showed significantly higher TCR beta diversity than benign nodules did, in blood and tumor.

This CDR3 is 15 amino acids long. CDR1 is LNHDA, CDR2 SQIVND, per germline (reference sequence). V gave up 5 bases and J gave up 9 bases, with 20 bases separating them. Input material: tumor tissue. The V gene is TRBV19, the J gene TRBJ2-1; D tentatively fits TRBD1 or TRBD2 (5 bases each). The TCR comes from a female donor with papillary thyroid cancer or a benign thyroid nodule (not recorded which). Some clones in this sample may be carry-over from other donors' samples. The CDR3 bases are TGTGCCAGTAGTTCACCCGGGGCCACGAGCGGTGAGCAGTTCTTC. Protein sequence: CASSSPGATSGEQFF.